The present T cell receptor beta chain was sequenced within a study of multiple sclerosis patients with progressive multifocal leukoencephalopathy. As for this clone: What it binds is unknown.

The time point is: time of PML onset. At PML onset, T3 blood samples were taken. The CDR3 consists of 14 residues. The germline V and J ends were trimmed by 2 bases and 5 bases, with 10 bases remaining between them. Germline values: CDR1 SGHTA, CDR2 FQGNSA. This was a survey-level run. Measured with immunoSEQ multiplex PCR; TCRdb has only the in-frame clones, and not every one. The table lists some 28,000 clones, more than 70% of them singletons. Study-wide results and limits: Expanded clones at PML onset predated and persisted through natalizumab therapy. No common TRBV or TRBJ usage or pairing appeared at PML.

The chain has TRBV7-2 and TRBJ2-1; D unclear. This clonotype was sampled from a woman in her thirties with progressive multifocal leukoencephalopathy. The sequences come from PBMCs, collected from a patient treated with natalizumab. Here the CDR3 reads CASSLSRLHNEQFF. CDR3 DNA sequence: TGTGCCAGCAGCTTATCGCGGCTTCACAATGAGCAGTTCTTC.